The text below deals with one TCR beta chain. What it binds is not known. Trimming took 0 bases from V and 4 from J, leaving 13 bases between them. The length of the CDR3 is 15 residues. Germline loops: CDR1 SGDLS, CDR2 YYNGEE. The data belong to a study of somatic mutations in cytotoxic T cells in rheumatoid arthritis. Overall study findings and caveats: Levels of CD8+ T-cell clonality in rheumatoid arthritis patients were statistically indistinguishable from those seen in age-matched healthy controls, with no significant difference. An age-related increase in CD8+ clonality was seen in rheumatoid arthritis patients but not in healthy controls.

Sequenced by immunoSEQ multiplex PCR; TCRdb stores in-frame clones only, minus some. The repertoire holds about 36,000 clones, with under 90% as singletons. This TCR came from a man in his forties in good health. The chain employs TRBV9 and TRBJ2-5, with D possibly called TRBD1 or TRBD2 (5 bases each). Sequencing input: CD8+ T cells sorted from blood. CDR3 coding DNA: TGTGCCAGCAGCGTAGAAATGGGGGAAGGAGAGACCCAGTACTTC. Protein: CASSVEMGEGETQYF.